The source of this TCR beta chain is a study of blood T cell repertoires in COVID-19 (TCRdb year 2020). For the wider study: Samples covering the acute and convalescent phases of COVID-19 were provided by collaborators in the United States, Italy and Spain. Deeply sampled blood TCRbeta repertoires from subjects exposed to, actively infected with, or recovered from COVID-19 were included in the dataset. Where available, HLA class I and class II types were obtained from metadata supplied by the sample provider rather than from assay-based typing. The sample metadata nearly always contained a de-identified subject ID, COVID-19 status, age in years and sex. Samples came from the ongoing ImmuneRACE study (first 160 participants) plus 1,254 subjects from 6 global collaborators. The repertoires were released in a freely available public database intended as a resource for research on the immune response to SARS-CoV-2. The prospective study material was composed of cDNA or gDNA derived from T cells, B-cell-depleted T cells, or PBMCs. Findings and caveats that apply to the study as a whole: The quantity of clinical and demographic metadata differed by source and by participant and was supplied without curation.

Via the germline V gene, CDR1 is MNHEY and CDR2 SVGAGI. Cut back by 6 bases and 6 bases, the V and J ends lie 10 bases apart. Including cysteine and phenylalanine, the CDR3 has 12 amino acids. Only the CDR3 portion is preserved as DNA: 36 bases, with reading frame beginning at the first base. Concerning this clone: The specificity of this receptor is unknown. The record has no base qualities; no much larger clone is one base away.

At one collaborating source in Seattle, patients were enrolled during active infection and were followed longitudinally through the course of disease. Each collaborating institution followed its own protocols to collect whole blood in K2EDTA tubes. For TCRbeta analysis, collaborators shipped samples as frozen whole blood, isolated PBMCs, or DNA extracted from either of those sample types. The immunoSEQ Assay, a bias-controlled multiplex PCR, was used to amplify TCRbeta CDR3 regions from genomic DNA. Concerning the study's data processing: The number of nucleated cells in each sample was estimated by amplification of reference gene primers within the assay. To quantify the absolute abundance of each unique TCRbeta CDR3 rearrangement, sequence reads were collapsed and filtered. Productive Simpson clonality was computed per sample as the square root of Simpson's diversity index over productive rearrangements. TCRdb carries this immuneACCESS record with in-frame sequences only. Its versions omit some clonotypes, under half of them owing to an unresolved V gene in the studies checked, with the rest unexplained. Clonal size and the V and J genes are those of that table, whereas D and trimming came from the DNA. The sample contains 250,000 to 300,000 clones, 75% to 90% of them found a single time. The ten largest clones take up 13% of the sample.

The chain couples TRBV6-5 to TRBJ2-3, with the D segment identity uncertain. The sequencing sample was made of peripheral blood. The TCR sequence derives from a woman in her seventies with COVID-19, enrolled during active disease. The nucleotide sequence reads TGTGCCAGCAGCCACGAGCCCGATACGCAGTATTTT. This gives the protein CASSHEPDTQYF.